Reported below is one T cell receptor (beta chain). The antigen remains unidentified. The germline V gene encodes CDR1 LGHNA and CDR2 YSLEER. This CDR3 has 14 residues. The PCR contained 60 Vbeta and 13 Jbeta primers. Clones were sequenced by immunoSEQ multiplex PCR, and TCRdb holds only the in-frame ones, with some missing. The table has 150,000 to 200,000 clones, approximately 80% seen once. This specimen belongs to a study of cytomegalovirus exposure and HLA in healthy donors. Study-level background: Within an early data release were about 80 million unique TCRs drawn from HLA-typed donors.

Overall study results and limits: A later analysis showed TCR association rates differing by HLA locus, peaking at DRB1 and lowest at HLA-C. Accurate predictions that matched the HLA-A and HLA-B alleles of most subjects were reportedly made from TCR beta sequences. The listing of roughly 160 TCR beta chains classed them as cytomegalovirus-associated.

The TCR comes from a man aged 18 to 29 in good health and CMV-seronegative. The V and J genes are TRBV4-3 and TRBJ2-5, with no clear D. The J call may be wrong; the DNA end is better matched by TRBJ2-7. Material: PBMCs. DNA of the CDR3: TGCGCCAGCAGCCAAGAACCTTGGGGTAGCGAGCAGTACTTC. It yields the protein CASSQEPWGSEQYF.